A single sample is the source of the 8 T cell receptor beta chains below, sequenced in a study of response to subunit inactivated influenza vaccine. TCRdb processed the RT-PCR reads anew with MiXCR; each CDR3 protein has one entry. The repertoire consists of hundreds of thousands of distinct CDR3 sequences, with about 7.6% occurring once and the leading ten covering 10% to 15%. The sequencing used PBMCs from blood, collected 23 to 25 months after vaccination. Source of these receptors: a man aged 50 to 69 who received an inactivated influenza vaccine.

This clonotype has only a few counts. The J gene is TRBJ1-1, the V gene TRBV5-1; the D gene is possibly TRBD1 (6 bases). CDR1 is SGHRS, CDR2 YFSETQ, per germline. Trimming pared 2 bases from V and 3 bases from J, leaving 17 bases between. CDR3 length equals 16 residues. The CDR3 is CASSFAQLGAYTEAFF. Here the CDR3 DNA reads TGCGCCAGCAGCTTCGCCCAGCTGGGGGCCTACACTGAAGCTTTCTTT.

The chain uses TRBV27 and TRBJ2-1; D remains unclear. Germline CDR1 is MNHEY and CDR2 is SMNVEV (reference sequence). The CDR3 is 13 residues long. V shed 3 bases and J shed 3 bases, with 6 bases lying between them. CDR3 region: CASSFGNYNEQFF. CDR3 coding DNA: TGTGCCAGCAGTTTTGGCAACTACAATGAGCAGTTCTTC.

The table lists this clonotype with many counts. V and J are TRBV12-3 or TRBV12-4 and TRBJ2-1; 8 bases map to TRBD2. V was pared by 5 bases and J by 5 bases, with 8 bases of the junction left unmatched. The CDR3 length is 15 residues. Here the CDR3 reads CASSKSRGGDNEQFF. CDR3 nucleotides: TGTGCCAGCAGTAAGAGCCGGGGGGGGGACAATGAGCAGTTCTTC.

The V call is TRBV4-2, the J call TRBJ1-4; 7 nucleotides agree with TRBD1. CDR3 length: 14 amino acids. Trimming removed 4 bases from V and 6 bases from J; junction bases left unmatched: 5. CDR1 LGHNA and CDR2 YNFKEQ come from the germline V gene. The CDR3 sequence: CASSLGQRDEKLFF. Written as DNA, the CDR3 is TGTGCCAGCAGCCTGGGACAGAGGGATGAAAAACTGTTTTTT.

A few counts support this clonotype. This chain links TRBV25-1 with TRBJ2-1, with 8 bases fitting TRBD1. Germline CDR1 reads MGHDK; CDR2 reads SYGVNS. J lost 5 bases, V lost 1 base, and 7 bases had no gene match. The CDR3 covers 16 residues. Written as DNA, the CDR3 is TGTGCCAGCAGTGAATTCTCCCACAGGGGGAACAATGAGCAGTTCTTC. Protein product: CASSEFSHRGNNEQFF.

This clonotype was picked up many times. V usage is TRBV12-3 or TRBV12-4 and J usage is TRBJ2-3; the D gene is possibly TRBD1 (6 bases). The CDR3 extends over 14 amino acids. Deletions cut 6 bases from V and 2 bases from J, with 12 bases between. Here the CDR3 reads CASSEDSNTDTQYF. The CDR3 DNA follows: TGTGCCAGCAGCGAGGACAGTAACACAGATACGCAGTATTTT.

This clonotype was counted between two and nine times. The CDR3 reads CSATGHLAGDQETQYF. The CDR3 DNA follows: TGCAGTGCGACGGGACATCTAGCGGGAGATCAAGAGACCCAGTACTTC. V is TRBV20-1 and J is TRBJ2-5, with 10 bases identical to TRBD2. Germline V gives CDR1 DFQATT, CDR2 SNEGSKA (reference sequence). V was clipped by 6 bases and J by 2 bases; unmatched bases: 12. The CDR3 totals 16 residues.

This clonotype has only a few counts. V gene TRBV5-1 combines with J gene TRBJ1-1, with 9 bases that match TRBD1. With 4 bases clipped from V and 0 bases from J, the junction kept 4 bases outside the gene matches. The CDR3 totals 15 residues. Germline CDR1 SGHRS, CDR2 YFSETQ. This CDR3 is CASSKGQGMNTEAFF. Here the CDR3 DNA reads TGCGCCAGCAGCAAGGGACAGGGAATGAACACTGAAGCTTTCTTT. The complete variable domain, with remaining parts taken from reference TRBV5-1 and TRBJ1-1, reads KAGVTQTPRYLIKTRGQQVTLSCSPISGHRSVSWYQQTPGQGLQFLFEYFSETQRNKGNFPGRFSGRQFSNSRSEMNVSTLELGDSALYLCASSKGQGMNTEAFFGQGTRLTVV.